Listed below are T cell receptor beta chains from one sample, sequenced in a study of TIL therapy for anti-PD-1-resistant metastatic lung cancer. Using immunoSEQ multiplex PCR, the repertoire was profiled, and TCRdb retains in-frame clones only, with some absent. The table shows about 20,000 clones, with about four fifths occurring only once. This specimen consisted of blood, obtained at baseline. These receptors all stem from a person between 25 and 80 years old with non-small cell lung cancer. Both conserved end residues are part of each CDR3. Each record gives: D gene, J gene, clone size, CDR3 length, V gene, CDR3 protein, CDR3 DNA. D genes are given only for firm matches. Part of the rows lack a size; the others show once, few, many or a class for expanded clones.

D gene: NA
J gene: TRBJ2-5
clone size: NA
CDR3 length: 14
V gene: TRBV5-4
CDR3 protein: CASSPERVVETQYF
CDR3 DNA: TGTGCCAGCAGCCCCGAGAGGGTGGTAGAGACCCAGTACTTC

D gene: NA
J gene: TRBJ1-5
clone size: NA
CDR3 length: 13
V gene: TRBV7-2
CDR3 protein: CASSLEHNQPQHF
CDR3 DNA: TGTGCCAGCAGCTTAGAACACAATCAGCCCCAGCATTTT

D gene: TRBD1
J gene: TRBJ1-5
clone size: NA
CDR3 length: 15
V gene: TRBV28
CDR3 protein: CASSSGQGVDQPQHF
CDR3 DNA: TGTGCCAGCAGTTCGGGACAGGGAGTTGACCAGCCCCAGCATTTT

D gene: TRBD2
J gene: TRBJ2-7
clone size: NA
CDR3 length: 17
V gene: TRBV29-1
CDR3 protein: CSVEDGLGSGGSYEQYF
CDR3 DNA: TGCAGCGTTGAAGATGGGCTCGGTAGCGGGGGCTCCTACGAGCAGTACTTC

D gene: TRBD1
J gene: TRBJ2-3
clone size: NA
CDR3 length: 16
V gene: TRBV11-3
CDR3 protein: CASSQGQGASADTQYF
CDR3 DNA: TGTGCCAGCAGCCAGGGACAGGGGGCGAGCGCAGATACGCAGTATTTT

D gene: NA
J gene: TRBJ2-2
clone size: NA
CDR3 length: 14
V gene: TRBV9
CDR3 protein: CASSATPRDGELFF
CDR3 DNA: TGTGCCAGCAGCGCGACTCCCCGTGACGGGGAGCTGTTTTTT

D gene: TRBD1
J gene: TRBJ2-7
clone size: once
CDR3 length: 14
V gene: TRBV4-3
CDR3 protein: CASSPGTGSYEQYF
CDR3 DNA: TGCGCCAGCAGCCCCGGGACAGGGAGCTACGAGCAGTACTTC

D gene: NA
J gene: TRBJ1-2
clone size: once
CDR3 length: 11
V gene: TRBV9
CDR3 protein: CASSAMAGYTF
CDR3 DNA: TGTGCCAGCAGCGCTATGGCTGGCTACACCTTC

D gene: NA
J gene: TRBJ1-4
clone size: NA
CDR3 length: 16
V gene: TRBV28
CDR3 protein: CASSSPYRVTNEKLFF
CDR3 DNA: TGTGCCAGCAGCTCCCCCTACAGGGTTACTAATGAAAAACTGTTTTTT

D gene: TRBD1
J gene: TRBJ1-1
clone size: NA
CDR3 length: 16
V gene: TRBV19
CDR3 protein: CASSRATGGADTEAFF
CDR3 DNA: TGTGCCAGTAGTAGGGCCACAGGGGGCGCCGACACTGAAGCTTTCTTT

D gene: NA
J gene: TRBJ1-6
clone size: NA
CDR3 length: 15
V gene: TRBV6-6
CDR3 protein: CASINEGFSSSPLHF
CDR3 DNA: TGTGCCAGCATAAATGAGGGCTTCTCAAGTTCACCCCTCCACTTT

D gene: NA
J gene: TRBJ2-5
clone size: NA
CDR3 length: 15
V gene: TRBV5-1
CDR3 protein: CASSLDGGLEETQYF
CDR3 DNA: TGCGCCAGCAGCTTGGATGGGGGATTGGAAGAGACCCAGTACTTC

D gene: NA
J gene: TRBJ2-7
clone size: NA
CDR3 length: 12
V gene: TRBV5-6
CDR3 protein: CASSLVGAQQYF
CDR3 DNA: TGTGCCAGCAGCTTGGTGGGGGCTCAGCAGTACTTC

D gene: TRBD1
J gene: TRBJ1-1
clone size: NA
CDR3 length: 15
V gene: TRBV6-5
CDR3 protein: CASIRQGASSTEAFF
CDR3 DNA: TGTGCCAGCATCCGACAGGGGGCGAGTAGCACTGAAGCTTTCTTT

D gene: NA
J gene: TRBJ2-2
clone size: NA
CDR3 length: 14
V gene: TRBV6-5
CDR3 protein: CASSYREVTGELFF
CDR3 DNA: TGTGCCAGCAGTTACAGGGAAGTTACCGGGGAGCTGTTTTTT

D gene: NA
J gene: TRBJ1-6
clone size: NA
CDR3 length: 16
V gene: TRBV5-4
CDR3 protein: CASSSGGVWVNSPLHF
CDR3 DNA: TGTGCCAGCAGCTCTGGAGGGGTCTGGGTTAATTCACCCCTCCACTTT

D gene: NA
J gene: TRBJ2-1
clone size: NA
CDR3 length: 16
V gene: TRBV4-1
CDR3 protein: CASSQPGRTRYNEQFF
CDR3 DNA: TGCGCCAGCAGCCAACCGGGACGCACCAGGTACAATGAGCAGTTCTTC

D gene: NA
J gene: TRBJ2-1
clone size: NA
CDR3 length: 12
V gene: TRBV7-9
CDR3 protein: CASSSEGGEQFF
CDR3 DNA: TGTGCCAGCAGCTCCGAGGGGGGTGAGCAGTTCTTC

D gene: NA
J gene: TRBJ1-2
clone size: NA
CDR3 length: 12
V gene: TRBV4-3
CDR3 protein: CASSQDKGGYTF
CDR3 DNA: TGCGCCAGCAGCCAAGATAAAGGTGGCTACACCTTC

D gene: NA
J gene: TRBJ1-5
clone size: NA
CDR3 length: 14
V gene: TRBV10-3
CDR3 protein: CAISERASNQPQHF
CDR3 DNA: TGTGCCATCAGTGAGAGGGCAAGCAATCAGCCCCAGCATTTT

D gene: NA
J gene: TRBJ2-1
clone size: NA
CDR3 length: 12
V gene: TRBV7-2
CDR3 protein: CASRLESNEQFF
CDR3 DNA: TGTGCCAGCAGGCTAGAGTCGAATGAGCAGTTCTTC

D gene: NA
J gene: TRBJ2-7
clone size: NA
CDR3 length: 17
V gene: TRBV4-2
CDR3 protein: CASSHSPSGGGSYEQYF
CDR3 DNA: TGTGCCAGCAGCCATTCACCTAGCGGAGGGGGCTCCTACGAGCAGTACTTC

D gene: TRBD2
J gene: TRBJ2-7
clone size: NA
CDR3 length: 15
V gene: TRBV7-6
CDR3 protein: CASSELAGVLDEQYF
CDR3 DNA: TGTGCCAGCAGCGAGCTAGCGGGAGTACTTGACGAGCAGTACTTC

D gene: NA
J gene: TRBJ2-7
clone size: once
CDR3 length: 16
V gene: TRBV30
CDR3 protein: CAWSANSQDHWVEQYF
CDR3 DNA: TGTGCCTGGAGTGCCAACTCACAGGACCACTGGGTCGAGCAGTACTTC

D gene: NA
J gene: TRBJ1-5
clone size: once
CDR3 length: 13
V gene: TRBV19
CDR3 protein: CASSIAGSQPQHF
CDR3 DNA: TGTGCCAGTAGTATAGCTGGGTCTCAGCCCCAGCATTTT

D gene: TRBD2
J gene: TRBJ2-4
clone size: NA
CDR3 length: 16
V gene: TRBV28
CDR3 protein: CASSPGVAGAKNIQYF
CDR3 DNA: TGTGCCAGCAGTCCTGGAGTAGCGGGAGCCAAAAACATTCAGTACTTC

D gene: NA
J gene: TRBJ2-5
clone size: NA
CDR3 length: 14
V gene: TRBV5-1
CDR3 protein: CASSLRQVGETQYF
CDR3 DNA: TGCGCCAGCAGCTTGCGGCAGGTAGGAGAGACCCAGTACTTC

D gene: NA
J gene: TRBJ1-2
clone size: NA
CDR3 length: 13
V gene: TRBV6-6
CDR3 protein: CAIWDGLPYGYTF
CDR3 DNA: TGTGCCATCTGGGACGGACTGCCCTATGGCTACACCTTC

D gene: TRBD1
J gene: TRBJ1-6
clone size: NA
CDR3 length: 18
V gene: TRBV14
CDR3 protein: CASSQATGTGAYNSPLHF
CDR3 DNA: TGTGCCAGCAGCCAGGCCACCGGGACAGGGGCCTATAATTCACCCCTCCACTTT

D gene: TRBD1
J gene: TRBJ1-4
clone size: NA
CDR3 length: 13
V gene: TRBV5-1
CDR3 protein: CASGQGADEKLFF
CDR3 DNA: TGCGCCAGCGGACAGGGGGCAGATGAAAAACTGTTTTTT

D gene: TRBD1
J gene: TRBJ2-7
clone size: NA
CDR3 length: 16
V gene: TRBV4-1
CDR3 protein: CASSQGGTGALDEQYF
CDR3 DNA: TGCGCCAGCAGCCAAGGTGGGACAGGGGCCCTCGACGAGCAGTACTTC

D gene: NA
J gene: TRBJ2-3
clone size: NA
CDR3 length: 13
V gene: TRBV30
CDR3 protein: CAWNEGGTDTQYF
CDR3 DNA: TGTGCCTGGAACGAAGGAGGTACAGATACGCAGTATTTT

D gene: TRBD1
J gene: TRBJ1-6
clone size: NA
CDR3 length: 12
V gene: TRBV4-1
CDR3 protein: CASSRTTGPLHF
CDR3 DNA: TGCGCCAGCAGCCGCACGACAGGGCCCCTCCACTTT

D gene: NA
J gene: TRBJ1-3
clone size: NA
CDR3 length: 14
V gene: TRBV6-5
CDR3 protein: CASRKWDSGNTIYF
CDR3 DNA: TGTGCCAGCAGGAAATGGGACTCTGGAAACACCATATATTTT

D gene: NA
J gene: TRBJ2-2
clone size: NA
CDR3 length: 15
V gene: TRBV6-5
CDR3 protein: CASSYDPSSTGELFF
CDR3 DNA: TGTGCCAGCAGTTACGATCCCTCGAGCACCGGGGAGCTGTTTTTT

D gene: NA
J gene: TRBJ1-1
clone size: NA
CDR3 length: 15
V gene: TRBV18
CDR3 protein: CASSRDRTMNTEAFF
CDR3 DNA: TGTGCCAGCTCACGGGACCGCACCATGAACACTGAAGCTTTCTTT

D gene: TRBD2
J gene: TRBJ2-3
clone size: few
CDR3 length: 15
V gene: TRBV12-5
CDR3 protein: CASGLGLAGADTQYF
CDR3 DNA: TGTGCTAGTGGTCTCGGACTAGCGGGTGCAGATACGCAGTATTTT

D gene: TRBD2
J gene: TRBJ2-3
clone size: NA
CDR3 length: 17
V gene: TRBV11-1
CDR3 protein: CASSPRRASGVPDTQYF
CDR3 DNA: TGTGCCAGCAGCCCTAGAAGGGCTAGCGGAGTACCAGATACGCAGTATTTT

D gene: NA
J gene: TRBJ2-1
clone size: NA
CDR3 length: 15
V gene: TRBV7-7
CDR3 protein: CASSPSGHSYNEQFF
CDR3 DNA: TGTGCTAGCAGCCCAAGCGGGCACTCCTACAATGAGCAGTTCTTC

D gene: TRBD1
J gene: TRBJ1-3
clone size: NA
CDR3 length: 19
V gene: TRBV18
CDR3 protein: CASSPLIGQGGNSGNTIYF
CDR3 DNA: TGTGCCAGCTCACCCCTGATTGGACAGGGTGGTAACTCTGGAAACACCATATATTTT

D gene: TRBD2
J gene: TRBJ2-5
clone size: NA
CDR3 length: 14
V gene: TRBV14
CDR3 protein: CASSHGLAGETQYF
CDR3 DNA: TGTGCCAGCAGCCATGGACTAGCGGGAGAGACCCAGTACTTC

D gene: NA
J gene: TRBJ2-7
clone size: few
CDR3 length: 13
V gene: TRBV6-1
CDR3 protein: CASSQILRGEQYF
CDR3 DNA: TGTGCCAGCAGCCAAATACTACGGGGTGAGCAGTACTTC

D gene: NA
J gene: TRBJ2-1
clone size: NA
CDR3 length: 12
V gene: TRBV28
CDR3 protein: CASSLRVYEQFF
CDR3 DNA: TGTGCCAGCAGTTTACGGGTCTATGAGCAGTTCTTC

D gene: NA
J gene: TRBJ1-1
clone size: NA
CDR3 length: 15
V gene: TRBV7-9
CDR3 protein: CASSPHDRRNTEAFF
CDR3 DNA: TGTGCCAGCAGCCCGCACGACAGAAGGAACACTGAAGCTTTCTTT

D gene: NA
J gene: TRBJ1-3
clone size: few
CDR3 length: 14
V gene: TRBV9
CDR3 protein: CASSVGISGNTIYF
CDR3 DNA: TGTGCCAGCAGCGTAGGGATTTCTGGAAACACCATATATTTT

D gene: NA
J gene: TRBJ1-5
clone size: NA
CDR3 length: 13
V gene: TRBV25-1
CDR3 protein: CASGEQGRQPQHF
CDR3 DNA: TGTGCCAGCGGCGAACAGGGTCGTCAGCCCCAGCATTTT

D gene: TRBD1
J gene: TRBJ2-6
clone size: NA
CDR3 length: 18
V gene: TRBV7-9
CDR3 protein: CASSLSYRGYSGANVLTF
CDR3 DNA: TGTGCCAGCAGCTTATCGTACAGGGGGTACTCTGGGGCCAACGTCCTGACTTTC

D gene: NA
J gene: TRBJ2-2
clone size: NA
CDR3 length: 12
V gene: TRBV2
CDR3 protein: CARRGNTGELFF
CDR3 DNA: TGTGCCAGGAGGGGGAACACCGGGGAGCTGTTTTTT

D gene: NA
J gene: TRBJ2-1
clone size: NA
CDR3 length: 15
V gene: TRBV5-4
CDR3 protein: CASSSRPTSGGEQFF
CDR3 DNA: TGTGCCAGCAGCTCTCGGCCGACCTCTGGTGGTGAGCAGTTCTTC

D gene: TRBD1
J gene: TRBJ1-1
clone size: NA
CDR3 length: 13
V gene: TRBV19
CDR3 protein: CASSITGGTEAFF
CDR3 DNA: TGTGCCAGTAGTATTACAGGGGGGACTGAAGCTTTCTTT

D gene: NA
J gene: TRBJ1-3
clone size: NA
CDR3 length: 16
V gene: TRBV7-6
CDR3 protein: CASSLGQTTSGNTIYF
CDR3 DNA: TGTGCCAGCAGCTTAGGGCAGACAACCTCTGGAAACACCATATATTTT